Listed below are T cell receptor beta chains from one sample, sequenced in a study of long-term antiretroviral therapy in people with HIV. TCRdb keeps only in-frame clones here, not all; method: immunoSEQ multiplex PCR. The data contain approximately 12,000 clones, about 81% of them singletons. The sequenced sample was unsorted PBMCs, obtained roughly 7.9 years after starting antiretroviral therapy. These receptor sequences come from a man between 45 and 60 years old with HIV. The conserved cysteine and the conserved F or W are not part of the CDR3 here. The order of the fields is CDR3 protein, V gene, D gene, J gene. A D gene is named only where the DNA matches it firmly.

CDR3: ASNKRGRQGDHQPQH
V: TRBV5-6
D: TRBD1
J: TRBJ1-5

CDR3: ASSSVTGTVTNSPLH
V: TRBV5-8
D: TRBD1
J: TRBJ1-6

CDR3: ASSIGGSYGYT
V: TRBV19
D: NA
J: TRBJ1-2

CDR3: ASSQSGLAGGTSTDTQY
V: TRBV4-1
D: TRBD2
J: TRBJ2-3

CDR3: ASRTTGAEYTEAF
V: TRBV6-6
D: TRBD1
J: TRBJ1-1

CDR3: ASSLGVQGTNEKLF
V: TRBV27
D: NA
J: TRBJ1-4

CDR3: AWRADSGNTIY
V: TRBV30
D: NA
J: TRBJ1-3

CDR3: ASSFNPSTDTQY
V: TRBV5-5
D: NA
J: TRBJ2-3

CDR3: ASSSQRDTEAF
V: TRBV5-8
D: NA
J: TRBJ1-1

CDR3: ASSYAGGTYNEQF
V: TRBV6-6
D: TRBD2
J: TRBJ2-1

CDR3: ASSDRGFMVEAF
V: TRBV2
D: NA
J: TRBJ1-1

CDR3: ASSLTSGQGPFYEQY
V: TRBV27
D: TRBD1
J: TRBJ2-7

CDR3: ASSLSSRKETQY
V: TRBV5-1
D: NA
J: TRBJ2-5

CDR3: ASAPGRSYEQY
V: TRBV7-3
D: NA
J: TRBJ2-7

CDR3: ASSSWISGGAGEQF
V: TRBV7-8
D: TRBD2
J: TRBJ2-1

CDR3: ASSLGGWNTEAF
V: TRBV27
D: NA
J: TRBJ1-1

CDR3: ASSYARNYGYT
V: TRBV6-5
D: NA
J: TRBJ1-2

CDR3: AISDRPGHPNTGELF
V: TRBV10-3
D: NA
J: TRBJ2-2

CDR3: ASSPTGFVNEQF
V: TRBV11-1
D: NA
J: TRBJ2-1

CDR3: ASSTYYEQY
V: TRBV28
D: NA
J: TRBJ2-7

CDR3: ASSVSWTRADTQY
V: TRBV9
D: TRBD2
J: TRBJ2-3

CDR3: ASSPLAGDTEAF
V: TRBV7-6
D: NA
J: TRBJ1-1

CDR3: ASTAGFTGANVLT
V: TRBV27
D: NA
J: TRBJ2-6

CDR3: SVGGLGDFSYEQY
V: TRBV29-1
D: NA
J: TRBJ2-7

CDR3: ASSEVPDRLNQPQH
V: TRBV2
D: NA
J: TRBJ1-5

CDR3: ASSYSRALGNEQF
V: TRBV6-5
D: NA
J: TRBJ2-1

CDR3: ASSLSSGSGYT
V: TRBV27
D: NA
J: TRBJ1-2

CDR3: ASSYSSTGNTEAF
V: TRBV6-5
D: NA
J: TRBJ1-1

CDR3: ASSFRRITSTDTQY
V: TRBV7-9
D: NA
J: TRBJ2-3

CDR3: ASSSDHGSIYGYT
V: TRBV11-1
D: NA
J: TRBJ1-2

CDR3: ASSMGLFLKNTEAF
V: TRBV19
D: NA
J: TRBJ1-1

CDR3: ASSYPGEDGYT
V: TRBV6-5
D: NA
J: TRBJ1-2

CDR3: ASGGGANEQF
V: TRBV11-3
D: TRBD2
J: TRBJ2-1

CDR3: AWSVRGPVNTEAF
V: TRBV30
D: NA
J: TRBJ1-1

CDR3: ASSPGGAGTDTQY
V: TRBV7-6
D: NA
J: TRBJ2-3

CDR3: ASSQDTGEANEKLF
V: TRBV4-1
D: NA
J: TRBJ1-4

CDR3: ASSPGAGEYNEQF
V: TRBV27
D: NA
J: TRBJ2-1

CDR3: SVETRDIYSGYT
V: TRBV29-1
D: NA
J: TRBJ1-2

CDR3: ASSLGGDNEKLF
V: TRBV7-6
D: NA
J: TRBJ1-4

CDR3: ASSLGQGQETQY
V: TRBV7-9
D: TRBD1
J: TRBJ2-5

CDR3: ASSSGQGGTDTQY
V: TRBV5-5
D: TRBD1
J: TRBJ2-3

CDR3: ASSVEGGAETQY
V: TRBV9
D: NA
J: TRBJ2-5

CDR3: ASSLGRGKNIQY
V: TRBV5-6
D: TRBD2
J: TRBJ2-4

CDR3: AWSSVKANNQPQH
V: TRBV30
D: NA
J: TRBJ1-5

CDR3: ASSLKGGGVNEQF
V: TRBV27
D: NA
J: TRBJ2-1

CDR3: ASSLGGLAGGPSYEQY
V: TRBV7-2
D: TRBD2
J: TRBJ2-7

CDR3: ASSQDLPYEQY
V: TRBV4-1
D: NA
J: TRBJ2-7